The source of this T cell receptor beta chain is a study of T cell responses to AZD1222 COVID-19 vaccine. Turning to the study itself: Timing groups of about 4 and about 12 weeks for second doses were pooled.

Comments on this clone: Its antigen is undetermined.

Trimming left V 2 bases short and J 8 bases short, with 12 bases between. The CDR3 is 13 amino acids. Germline CDR1 reads SGHNT; CDR2 reads YENEEA. Profiled with immunoSEQ multiplex PCR; TCRdb holds only in-frame clones, not every one. The data hold about 130,000 clones, with about 94% observed a single time. Study-level findings and limits: Sampled repertoires all dated from after the peak T cell response.

The rearrangement links TRBV11-3 to TRBJ1-2; D is perhaps TRBD1 (6 bases). The receptor's source is an adult in good health. The material was peripheral blood, obtained on day 0 of AZD1222 vaccination. CDR3: CASSLLQGRGYTF. The CDR3, as DNA: TGTGCCAGCAGCTTATTACAGGGACGGGGCTACACCTTC.